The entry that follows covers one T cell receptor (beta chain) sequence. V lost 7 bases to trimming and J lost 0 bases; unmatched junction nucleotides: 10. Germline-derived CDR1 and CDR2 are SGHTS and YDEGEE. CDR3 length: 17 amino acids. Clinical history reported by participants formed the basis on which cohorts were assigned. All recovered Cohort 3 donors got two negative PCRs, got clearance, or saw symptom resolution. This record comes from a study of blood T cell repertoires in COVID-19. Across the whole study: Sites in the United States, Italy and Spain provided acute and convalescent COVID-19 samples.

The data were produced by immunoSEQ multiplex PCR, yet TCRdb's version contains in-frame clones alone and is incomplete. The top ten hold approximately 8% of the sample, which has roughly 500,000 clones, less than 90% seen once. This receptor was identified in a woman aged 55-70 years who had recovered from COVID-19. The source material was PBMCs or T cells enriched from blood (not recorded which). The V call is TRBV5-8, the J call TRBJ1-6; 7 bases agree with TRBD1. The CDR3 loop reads CASAKGRGSSYNSPLHF. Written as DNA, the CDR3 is TGTGCCAGCGCGAAGGGCAGGGGGAGCTCCTATAATTCACCCCTCCACTTT.